The 28 T cell receptor beta chains presented below share a single source sample, sequenced in a study of cytomegalovirus exposure and HLA in healthy donors. The PCR employed 60 Vbeta primers together with 13 Jbeta primers. Profiled with immunoSEQ multiplex PCR; TCRdb holds only in-frame clones, not every one. Of 100,000 to 150,000 clones detected, almost 85% appear once; the ten largest clones hold 1.4% to 1.5%. Source material: PBMCs. The receptors shown here come from a woman between 18 and 30 years old in good health and CMV-seronegative.

The rearrangement joins TRBV9 to TRBJ1-1; 11 nucleotides match TRBD1. The ends lost 0 bases at V and 0 bases at J; junction bases unmatched: 1. CDR3 size: 16 residues. CDR1 is SGDLS and CDR2 is YYNGEE in the germline V gene. The CDR3 protein is CASSVGGQGVNTEAFF. DNA of the CDR3: TGTGCCAGCAGCGTAGGGGGACAGGGGGTGAACACTGAAGCTTTCTTT.

The chain employs TRBV11-2 and TRBJ2-7, with D perhaps TRBD1 (5 bases). The V gene's germline CDR1 is SGHAT and CDR2 FQNNGV. Trimming took 4 bases from V and 7 from J, leaving 14 bases between them. This CDR3 comprises 13 residues. The CDR3 DNA sequence: TGTGCCAGCAGCTCTCAGGGATCCTGGGAGCAGTACTTC. It encodes CASSSQGSWEQYF.

The chain recombines TRBV19 with TRBJ2-7; 13 positions agree with TRBD2. This CDR3 is 17 amino acids long. The germline gives CDR1 LNHDA, CDR2 SQIVND (reference sequence). V lost 4 bases to trimming and J lost 5 bases; unmatched junction nucleotides: 11. In nucleotides, the CDR3 is TGTGCCAGTAGTACGACTAGCGGGAGGTTTATCGGGCACGAGCAGTACTTC. It specifies CASSTTSGRFIGHEQYF.

The J gene is TRBJ2-5, the V gene TRBV5-4; 7 bases agree with TRBD2. Germline V lookup: CDR1 SGHNT, CDR2 YYREEE (reference sequence). The CDR3 has 14 residues. After removal of 1 base from V and 4 bases from J, the junction contained 4 bases not matched to a gene. CDR3: CASSLLGEGETQYF. Here the CDR3 DNA reads TGTGCCAGCAGCTTGCTGGGGGAGGGAGAGACCCAGTACTTC.

The genes are TRBV5-1 and TRBJ1-2; 9 bases align to TRBD1. The ends lost 4 bases at V and 11 bases at J; junction bases unmatched: 9. The CDR3 runs 13 residues. Germline V CDR1 and CDR2: SGHRS, YFSETQ. The DNA of the CDR3 is TGCGCCAGCAGCCCCGAGGGACAGGGCGTTTACACCTTC. Amino acid sequence: CASSPEGQGVYTF.

The chain links TRBV7-2 to TRBJ2-5; TRBD2 aligns across 13 bases. The CDR3 runs 16 residues. Germline CDR1 is SGHTA and CDR2 is FQGNSA. Trimming at V came to 1 base and at J to 6 bases, leaving 5 bases not matched to a gene. Written as DNA, the CDR3 is TGTGCCAGCAGCTTAGATGGGACTAGCGGGGCAAAGACCCAGTACTTC. The encoded protein is CASSLDGTSGAKTQYF.

As concerns this clone: One end of the junction does not line up with germline, which may come from a read error. V gene TRBV7-2 combines with J gene TRBJ1-2; TRBD1 matches 12 bases. Germline V CDR1 and CDR2: SGHTA, FQGNSA. There are 14 residues in the CDR3. The CDR3 DNA follows: TGTGCCAGCAGCCCGCCGGGGACAGGGGGCGCGGTCGTCTTC. It yields the protein CASSPPGTGGAVVF.

The chain is built from TRBV18 and TRBJ2-7; perhaps TRBD1 as D (6 bases). Trimming pared 6 bases from V and 7 bases from J, leaving 13 bases between. Germline V gene sequence: CDR1 KGHSH, CDR2 LQKENI. The CDR3 is made up of 12 amino acids. The CDR3 nucleotides read TGTGCCAGCTCCCACAGGGAGCGGGAGCAGTACTTC. Its protein is CASSHREREQYF.

The J gene is TRBJ2-5, the V gene TRBV12-5; 9 bases map to TRBD1. Losses at the gene ends were 9 bases for V and 4 bases for J; bases not matched to a gene: 18. The CDR3 covers 17 residues. The germline V gene has CDR1 LGHNT and CDR2 FRNRAP. CDR3: CASLLSQGADVTETQYF. Here the CDR3 DNA reads TGTGCTAGCCTCTTATCACAGGGGGCGGACGTTACAGAGACCCAGTACTTC.

This clone was observed a few times. The CDR3 loop reads CASSPRTGNTGELFF. Here the CDR3 DNA reads TGTGCCAGCAGCCCCCGGACAGGCAACACCGGGGAGCTGTTTTTT. The chain joins TRBV7-7 to TRBJ2-2; 7 nucleotides line up with TRBD1. The CDR3 totals 15 residues. V dropped 5 bases and J dropped 2; count of bases not matched to a gene: 5. Germline lookup yields CDR1 SSHAT and CDR2 FNYEAQ (reference sequence).

This sequence joins TRBV29-1 and TRBJ2-1; the match to TRBD2 covers 7 bases. CDR1 is SQVTM and CDR2 is ANQGSEA in the germline V gene. This CDR3 comprises 12 residues. The CDR3 nucleotides read TGCAGGGCCTGGGGGGAGGGCAATGAGCAGTTCTTC. This translates into CRAWGEGNEQFF.

The chain couples TRBV27 to TRBJ1-2, with a tentative D call TRBD1 (6 bases). The V and J ends lost 5 bases and 2 bases respectively, with 15 bases between them. The CDR3 has 15 amino acids. Germline V lookup: CDR1 MNHEY, CDR2 SMNVEV (reference sequence). CDR3 region: CASSPRGRSNYGYTF. The CDR3 DNA sequence: TGTGCCAGCAGTCCCAGGGGACGGTCCAACTATGGCTACACCTTC.

This clone was seen only a few times. DNA of the CDR3: TGTGCCAGCTCACGAAATATGGGACTAGCGGGGGGAGGTGAGCAGTTCTTC. It translates to CASSRNMGLAGGGEQFF. The rearrangement joins TRBV18 to TRBJ2-1, with 15 positions matching TRBD2. The J segment lost 9 bases and the V segment lost 4 bases, leaving 10 bases of the junction unmatched. Germline loops: CDR1 KGHSH, CDR2 LQKENI. CDR3 length: 17 amino acids.

This sequence joins TRBV9 and TRBJ2-5; 7 bases are shared with TRBD1. CDR3 length: 15 residues. V lost 3 bases, J lost 1 base, and 6 bases stayed unmatched. Germline CDR1 and CDR2: SGDLS and YYNGEE. CDR3 residues: CASSAGGRGQETQYF. CDR3 DNA sequence: TGTGCCAGCAGCGCAGGGGGTCGGGGCCAAGAGACCCAGTACTTC. The variable domain in full, completed from reference TRBV9 and TRBJ2-5, reads DSGVTQTPKHLITATGQRVTLRCSPRSGDLSVYWYQQSLDQGLQFLIQYYNGEERAKGNILERFSAQQFPDLHSELNLSSLELGDSALYFCASSAGGRGQETQYFGPGTRLLVL.

V is TRBV13 and J is TRBJ2-5; TRBD1 or TRBD2 may be the D gene (5 bases each). Germline loops: CDR1 PRHDT, CDR2 FYEKMQ (reference sequence). V gave up 4 bases and J gave up 9 bases, with 15 bases separating them. The CDR3 has 13 amino acids. CDR3 bases: TGTGCCAGCAGCTCAGGGACGGAGTTGGCCCAGTACTTC. This sequence encodes CASSSGTELAQYF. The whole variable domain, remainder taken from reference TRBV13 and TRBJ2-5, is AAGVIQSPRHLIKEKRETATLKCYPIPRHDTVYWYQQGPGQDPQFLISFYEKMQSDKGSIPDRFSAQQFSDYHSELNMSSLELGDSALYFCASSSGTELAQYFGPGTRLLVL.

This clone was counted a single time. The chain links TRBV18 to TRBJ1-2, with D maybe TRBD1 (6 bases). Germline V CDR1 and CDR2: KGHSH, LQKENI. V lost 3 bases to trimming and J lost 5 bases, with 16 bases between them. CDR3 length: 15 residues. The CDR3 coding sequence is TGTGCCAGCTCACCCCCCTCGGACAGCTTATATGGCTACACCTTC. It encodes CASSPPSDSLYGYTF.

The chain combines TRBV2 with TRBJ2-1, with 11 positions matching TRBD2. CDR1 and CDR2 from the germline V gene are SNHLY and FYNNEI. J lost 7 bases, V lost 3 bases, and 5 bases had no gene match. The CDR3 covers 15 residues. The CDR3, as DNA: TGTGCCAGCAGTGACTGGAGGACTAGCGGGAATGAGCAGTTCTTC. It encodes CASSDWRTSGNEQFF.

This chain connects TRBV10-2 to TRBJ1-2, with TRBD1 matching 10 bases. The germline gives CDR1 WSHSY, CDR2 SAAADI. V was clipped by 0 bases and J by 5 bases; unmatched bases: 6. The CDR3 runs to 16 residues. DNA of the CDR3: TGCGCCAGCAGTGAGTCGAGGCGGGACAGGGGTTATGGCTACACCTTC. As protein: CASSESRRDRGYGYTF.

The gene calls are TRBV5-1 and TRBJ2-2, with 10 bases aligning to TRBD1. J gave up 1 base and V 5 bases, and 5 bases lay outside the gene matches. CDR3 length: 16 residues. Germline lookup yields CDR1 SGHRS and CDR2 YFSETQ. The CDR3, as DNA: TGCGCCAGCAGTGACGGGACAGGGGTGAACACCGGGGAGCTGTTTTTT. It translates to CASSDGTGVNTGELFF.

This rearrangement joins TRBV7-8 to TRBJ2-3, with D unresolved. Deletions cut 3 bases from V and 4 bases from J, with 8 bases between. The germline V gene encodes CDR1 SGHVS and CDR2 FQNEAQ. The CDR3 has 13 residues. The CDR3 here is CASSLAQPDTQYF. CDR3 DNA sequence: TGTGCCAGCAGCTTGGCACAGCCAGATACGCAGTATTTT.

The DNA for the CDR3 is TGTGCCAGCAGTTTATCACCGGGACAGGGGGATCACAATGAGCAGTTCTTC. It codes for CASSLSPGQGDHNEQFF. This chain links TRBV27 with TRBJ2-1; 11 bases are a match to TRBD1. V lost 0 bases and J lost 5; bases outside the gene matches: 6. CDR3 length equals 17 residues. Germline V gene data show CDR1 as MNHEY and CDR2 as SMNVEV (reference sequence).

The chain links TRBV7-8 to TRBJ2-3; 8 nucleotides agree with TRBD2. Germline CDR1 and CDR2: SGHVS and FQNEAQ. V gave up 2 bases and J gave up 6 bases; unmatched junction bases: 13. The CDR3 runs to 17 residues. CDR3: CASSLRPRGAGTDTQYF. CDR3 DNA: TGTGCCAGCAGCTTAAGGCCGCGGGGGGCGGGGACGGATACGCAGTATTTT.

This clone was detected many times. This sequence joins TRBV6-4 and TRBJ1-4, with 8 nucleotides matching TRBD1. Germline V gives CDR1 MRHNA, CDR2 SNTAGT. The CDR3 runs to 16 residues. V shed 3 bases and J 8 bases; nucleotides not matched to a gene: 11. The CDR3, as DNA: TGTGCCAGCAGTGATGGGAGACAGGGGAACGCCGAAAAACTGTTTTTT. This encodes CASSDGRQGNAEKLFF.

V and J are TRBV18 and TRBJ1-2; 10 bases align to TRBD1. CDR1 and CDR2 (germline): KGHSH, LQKENI. V shed 5 bases, J shed 6 bases, and the junction held 6 bases outside the gene matches. The CDR3 contains 14 residues. CDR3 protein: CASSMRQGANGYTF. CDR3 DNA: TGTGCCAGCTCAATGCGACAGGGGGCGAATGGCTACACCTTC.

This chain links TRBV19 with TRBJ2-7; 9 positions agree with TRBD1. Germline V gives CDR1 LNHDA, CDR2 SQIVND (reference sequence). Unmatched junction bases numbered 9, after V lost 7 bases and J lost 2 bases. The length of the CDR3 is 15 residues. DNA of the CDR3: TGTGCCAGTAAGGCCGGGACAGGGCCGACCTACGAGCAGTACTTC. Amino acid sequence: CASKAGTGPTYEQYF.

The CDR3 coding sequence is TGTGCCAGCAGTCCGGGACAGGGGAACTATGGCTACACCTTC. It specifies CASSPGQGNYGYTF. V and J are TRBV27 and TRBJ1-2, with TRBD1 identical over 10 bases. CDR1 is MNHEY, CDR2 SMNVEV, per germline (reference sequence). The CDR3 runs to 14 residues. V was pared by 5 bases and J by 2 bases, with 2 bases of the junction left unmatched.

This chain connects TRBV13 to TRBJ2-1; D is perhaps TRBD2 (7 bases). Germline V gene sequence: CDR1 PRHDT, CDR2 FYEKMQ (reference sequence). CDR3 size: 15 residues. Trimming stripped 7 bases from V and 9 bases from J, with 22 bases between. The CDR3 nucleotides read TGTGCCAGCACCTCTCCGGGGGGTCGCAGGGGTGAGCAGTTCTTC. Its protein is CASTSPGGRRGEQFF.

The genes are TRBV19 and TRBJ1-5; a possible D gene is TRBD1 (5 bases). Trimming cost V 5 bases and J 7 bases, with 9 bases left between them. Per the germline V gene, CDR1 is LNHDA and CDR2 is SQIVND (reference sequence). The CDR3 sequence is 12 residues long. DNA of the CDR3: TGTGCCAGTAGTCCGGGGGGGCAGCCCCAGCATTTT. It specifies CASSPGGQPQHF. Full variable domain (missing parts from reference TRBV19 and TRBJ1-5): DGGITQSPKYLFRKEGQNVTLSCEQNLNHDAMYWYRQDPGQGLRLIYYSQIVNDFQKGDIAEGYSVSREKKESFPLTVTSAQKNPTAFYLCASSPGGQPQHFGDGTRLSIL.